A selection of T cell receptor beta chains follows, all from one sample in a study of shared clonotypes between healthy human individuals. TCRdb keeps only in-frame clones here, not all; method: immunoSEQ multiplex PCR. The sample has over 400,000 clones, 70% to 80% seen once. The sequencing input was PBMCs. Every receptor here comes from a middle-aged woman in good health. Some clones in this sample may be carry-over from other donors' samples. The CDR3 runs from the conserved cysteine through the conserved F or W. The D gene is left open where the match is weak. Not all rows give a size; the values are once, few, many and, for expanded clones, a class.

clone_size j_call d_call v_call cdr3_aa cdr3_nt
NA TRBJ1-2 TRBD1 TRBV6-1 CASSPRTGNYGYTF TGTGCCAGCAGCCCCAGGACAGGGAACTATGGCTACACCTTC
NA TRBJ2-7 TRBD1 TRBV29-1 CSARTGGDEQYF TGCAGCGCCAGGACAGGGGGCGACGAGCAGTACTTC
NA TRBJ2-7 NA TRBV7-6 CASSQRDGPYEQYF TGTGCCAGCAGCCAACGGGACGGACCCTACGAGCAGTACTTC
NA TRBJ2-5 NA TRBV5-6 CASSSPGRQETQYF TGTGCCAGCAGTTCCCCGGGACGCCAAGAGACCCAGTACTTC
many TRBJ2-7 NA TRBV18 CASSPNGPYEQYF TGTGCCAGCTCACCCAACGGCCCCTACGAGCAGTACTTC
NA TRBJ2-1 TRBD2 TRBV29-1 CSPLPGLAGHNEQFF TGCAGCCCCCTCCCGGGACTAGCGGGCCACAATGAGCAGTTCTTC
NA TRBJ2-7 NA TRBV9 CASSPGQSYEQYF TGTGCCAGCAGCCCAGGACAGTCCTACGAGCAGTACTTC
NA TRBJ2-7 NA TRBV9 CASSVGHRDSYEQYF TGTGCCAGCAGCGTAGGACACAGGGACTCCTACGAGCAGTACTTC
NA TRBJ2-2 TRBD2 TRBV27 CASSFWGLGLLPNTGELFF TGTGCCAGCAGTTTCTGGGGACTAGGGTTACTACCCAACACCGGGGAGCTGTTTTTT
once TRBJ2-7 TRBD1 TRBV5-6 CASSPDRISYEQYF TGTGCCAGCAGCCCGGACAGGATTTCCTACGAGCAGTACTTC
NA TRBJ1-2 NA TRBV30 CAWSVFAGGGGYTF TGTGCCTGGAGTGTATTTGCGGGGGGGGGCGGCTACACCTTC
NA TRBJ2-6 TRBD2 TRBV2 CASSGPRSAGGFGANVLTF TGTGCCAGCAGCGGACCCCGTTCCGCGGGAGGCTTTGGGGCCAACGTCCTGACTTTC
once TRBJ1-4 NA TRBV7-9 CASSLGSSGGLTTNEKLFF TGTGCCAGCAGCTTAGGATCGTCGGGGGGACTTACAACTAATGAAAAACTGTTTTTT
NA TRBJ1-5 NA TRBV27 CASSLSAGVSNQPQHF TGTGCCAGCAGTTTATCCGCAGGGGTTAGCAATCAGCCCCAGCATTTT
NA TRBJ2-1 TRBD2 TRBV30 CAWSVRELAGNLDEQFF TGTGCCTGGAGTGTACGAGAACTAGCGGGGAATTTAGATGAGCAGTTCTTC
NA TRBJ2-1 TRBD1 TRBV29-1 CSVRNTGTGGLNEQFF TGCAGCGTTCGGAATACCGGGACAGGGGGGCTCAATGAGCAGTTCTTC
NA TRBJ2-2 NA TRBV18 CASSPPGFTGELFF TGTGCCAGCTCACCACCGGGTTTCACCGGGGAGCTGTTTTTT